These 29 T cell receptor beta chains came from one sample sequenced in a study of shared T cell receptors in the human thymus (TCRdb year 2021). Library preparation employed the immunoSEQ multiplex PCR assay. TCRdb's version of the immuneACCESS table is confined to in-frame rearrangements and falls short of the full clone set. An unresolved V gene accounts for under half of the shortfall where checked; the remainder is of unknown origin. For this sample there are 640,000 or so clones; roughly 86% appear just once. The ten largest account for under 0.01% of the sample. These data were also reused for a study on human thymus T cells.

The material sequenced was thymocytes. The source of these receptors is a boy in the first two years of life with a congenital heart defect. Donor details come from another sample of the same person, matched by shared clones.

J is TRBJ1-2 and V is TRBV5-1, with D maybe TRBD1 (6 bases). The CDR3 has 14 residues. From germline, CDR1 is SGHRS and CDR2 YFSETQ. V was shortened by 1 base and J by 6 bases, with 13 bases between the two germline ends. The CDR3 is CASSLRRAGDGYTF. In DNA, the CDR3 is TGCGCCAGCAGCTTGAGGCGGGCAGGGGATGGCTACACCTTC.

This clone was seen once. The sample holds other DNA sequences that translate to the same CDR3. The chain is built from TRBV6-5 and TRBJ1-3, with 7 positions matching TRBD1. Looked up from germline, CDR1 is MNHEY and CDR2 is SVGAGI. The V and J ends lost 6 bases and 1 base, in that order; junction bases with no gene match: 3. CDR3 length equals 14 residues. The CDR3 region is CASRETGSGNTIYF. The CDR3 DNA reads TGTGCCAGCAGAGAGACAGGGTCTGGAAACACCATATATTTT.

CDR3 coding DNA: TGTGCCAGCAGCACAACGGGTGGCTACACCTTC. It is translated as CASSTTGGYTF. The rearrangement joins TRBV7-9 to TRBJ1-2, with unresolved D. Trimming stripped 5 bases from V and 7 bases from J, with 8 bases between. Per germline, CDR1 SEHNR and CDR2 FQNEAQ (reference sequence). There are 11 residues in the CDR3.

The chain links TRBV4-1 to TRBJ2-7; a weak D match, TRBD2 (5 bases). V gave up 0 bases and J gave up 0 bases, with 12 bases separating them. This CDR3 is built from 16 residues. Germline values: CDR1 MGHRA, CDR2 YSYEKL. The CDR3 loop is CASSQDMDSSSYEQYF. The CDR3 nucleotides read TGCGCCAGCAGCCAAGATATGGACTCGAGCTCCTACGAGCAGTACTTC.

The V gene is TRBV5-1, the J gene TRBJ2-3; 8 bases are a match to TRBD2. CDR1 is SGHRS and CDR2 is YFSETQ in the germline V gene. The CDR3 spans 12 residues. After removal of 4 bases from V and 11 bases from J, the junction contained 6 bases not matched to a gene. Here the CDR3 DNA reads TGCGCCAGCAGCCCGGGACTAGATGTGCAGTATTTT. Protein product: CASSPGLDVQYF.

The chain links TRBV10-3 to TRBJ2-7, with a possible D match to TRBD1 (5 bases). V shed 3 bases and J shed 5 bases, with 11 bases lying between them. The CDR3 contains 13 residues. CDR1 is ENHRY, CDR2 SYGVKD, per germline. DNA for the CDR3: TGTGCCATCAGTGACAGGGTAGAGGACGAGCAGTACTTC. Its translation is CAISDRVEDEQYF.

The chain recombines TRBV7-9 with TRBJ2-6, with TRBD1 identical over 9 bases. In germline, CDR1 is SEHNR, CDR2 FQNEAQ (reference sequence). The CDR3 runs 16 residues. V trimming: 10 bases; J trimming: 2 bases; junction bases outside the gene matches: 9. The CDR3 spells CAISPTGGAGANVLTF. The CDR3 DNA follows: TGTGCCATTTCCCCCACAGGGGGCGCTGGGGCCAACGTCCTGACTTTC. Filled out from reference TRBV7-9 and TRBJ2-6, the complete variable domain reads DTGVSQNPRHKITKRGQNVTFRCDPISEHNRLYWYRQTLGQGPEFLTYFQNEAQLEKSRLLSDRFSAERPKGSFSTLEIQRTEQGDSAMYLCAISPTGGAGANVLTFGAGSRLTVL.

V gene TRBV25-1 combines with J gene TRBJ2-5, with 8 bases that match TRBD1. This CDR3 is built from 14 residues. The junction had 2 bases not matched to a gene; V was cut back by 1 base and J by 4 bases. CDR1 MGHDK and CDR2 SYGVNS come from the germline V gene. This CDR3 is CASSELGQVETQYF. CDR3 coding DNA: TGTGCCAGCAGTGAATTGGGACAGGTAGAGACCCAGTACTTC.

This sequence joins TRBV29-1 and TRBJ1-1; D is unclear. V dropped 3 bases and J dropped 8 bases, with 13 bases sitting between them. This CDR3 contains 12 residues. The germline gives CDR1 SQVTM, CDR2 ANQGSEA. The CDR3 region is CSVERTGREAFF. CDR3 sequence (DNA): TGCAGCGTTGAGAGGACCGGGAGGGAAGCTTTCTTT.

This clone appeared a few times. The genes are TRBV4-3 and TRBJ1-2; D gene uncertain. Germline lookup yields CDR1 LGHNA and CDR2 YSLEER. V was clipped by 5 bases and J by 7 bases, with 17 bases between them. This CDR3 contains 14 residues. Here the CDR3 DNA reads TGCGCCAGCAGCTCCAATCGGAGAGTGGGTGGCTACACCTTC. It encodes CASSSNRRVGGYTF.

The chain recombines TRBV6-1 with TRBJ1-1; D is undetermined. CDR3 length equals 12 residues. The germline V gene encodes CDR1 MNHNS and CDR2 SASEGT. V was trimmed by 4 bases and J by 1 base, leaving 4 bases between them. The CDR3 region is CASSGQNTEAFF. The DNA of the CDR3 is TGTGCCAGCAGTGGACAGAACACTGAAGCTTTCTTT.

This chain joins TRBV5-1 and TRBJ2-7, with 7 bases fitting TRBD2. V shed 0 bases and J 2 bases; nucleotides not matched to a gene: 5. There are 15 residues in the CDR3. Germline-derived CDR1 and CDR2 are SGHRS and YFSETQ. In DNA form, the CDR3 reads TGCGCCAGCAGCTTGGAGCCTAGCGGCCCCTACGAGCAGTACTTC. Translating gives CASSLEPSGPYEQYF.

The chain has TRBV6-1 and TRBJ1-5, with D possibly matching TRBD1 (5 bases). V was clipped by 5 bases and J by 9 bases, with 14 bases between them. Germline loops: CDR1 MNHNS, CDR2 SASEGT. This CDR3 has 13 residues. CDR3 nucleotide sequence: TGTGCCAGCAGTTTGGCGGGGGTAGGGCCCCAGCATTTT. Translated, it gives CASSLAGVGPQHF.

CDR3 region: CASSGGTNTGELFF. The CDR3 nucleotides read TGTGCCAGCAGTGGAGGGACGAACACCGGGGAGCTGTTTTTT. The V gene is TRBV25-1, the J gene TRBJ2-2; D possibly corresponds to TRBD2 (5 bases). V was clipped by 4 bases and J by 0 bases, with 6 bases between them. Germline loops: CDR1 MGHDK, CDR2 SYGVNS. The CDR3 is 14 residues long.

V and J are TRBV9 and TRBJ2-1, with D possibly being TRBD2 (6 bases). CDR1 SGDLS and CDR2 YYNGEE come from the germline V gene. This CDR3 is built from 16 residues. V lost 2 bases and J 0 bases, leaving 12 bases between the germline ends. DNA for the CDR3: TGTGCCAGCAGCGTTGGCTCGGGACTCTCCTACAATGAGCAGTTCTTC. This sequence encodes CASSVGSGLSYNEQFF.

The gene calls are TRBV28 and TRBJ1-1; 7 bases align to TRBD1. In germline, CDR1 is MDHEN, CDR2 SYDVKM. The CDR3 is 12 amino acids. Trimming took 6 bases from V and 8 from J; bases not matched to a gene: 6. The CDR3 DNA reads TGTGCCAGCAGAGCAGGGGGATCAGAAGCTTTCTTT. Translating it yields CASRAGGSEAFF.

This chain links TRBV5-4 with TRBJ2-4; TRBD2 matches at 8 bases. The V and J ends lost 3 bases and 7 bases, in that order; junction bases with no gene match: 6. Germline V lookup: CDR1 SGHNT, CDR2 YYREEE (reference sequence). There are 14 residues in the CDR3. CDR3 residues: CASSSAVAGNIQYF. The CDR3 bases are TGTGCCAGCAGCTCGGCGGTAGCGGGGAACATTCAGTACTTC.

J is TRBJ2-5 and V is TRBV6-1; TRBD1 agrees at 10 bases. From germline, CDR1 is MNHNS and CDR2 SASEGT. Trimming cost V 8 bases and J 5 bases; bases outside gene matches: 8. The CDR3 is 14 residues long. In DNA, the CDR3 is TGTGCCAGCGGGGACAGGGGTGGGTGGGAGACCCAGTACTTC. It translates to CASGDRGGWETQYF.

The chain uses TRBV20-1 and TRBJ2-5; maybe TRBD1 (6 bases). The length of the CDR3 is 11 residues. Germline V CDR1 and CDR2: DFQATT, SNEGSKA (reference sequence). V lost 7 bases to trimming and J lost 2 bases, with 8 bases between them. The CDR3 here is CSGTVQETQYF. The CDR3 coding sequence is TGCAGTGGGACAGTTCAAGAGACCCAGTACTTC.

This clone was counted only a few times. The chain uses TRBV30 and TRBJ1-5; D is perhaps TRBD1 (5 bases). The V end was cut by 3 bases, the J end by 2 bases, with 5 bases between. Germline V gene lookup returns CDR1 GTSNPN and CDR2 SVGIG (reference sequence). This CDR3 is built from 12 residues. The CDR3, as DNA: TGTGCCTGGAGCAGGGGCAATCAGCCCCAGCATTTT. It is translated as CAWSRGNQPQHF.

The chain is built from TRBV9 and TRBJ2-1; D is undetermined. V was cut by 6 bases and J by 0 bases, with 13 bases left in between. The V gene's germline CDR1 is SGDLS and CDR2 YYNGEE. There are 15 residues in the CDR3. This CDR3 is CASTGNSNSYNEQFF. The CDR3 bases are TGTGCCAGCACCGGAAACAGCAACTCCTACAATGAGCAGTTCTTC.

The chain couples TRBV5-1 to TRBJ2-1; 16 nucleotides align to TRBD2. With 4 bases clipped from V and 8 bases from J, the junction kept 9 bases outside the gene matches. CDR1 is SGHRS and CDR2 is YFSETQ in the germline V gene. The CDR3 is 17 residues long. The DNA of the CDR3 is TGCGCCAGCAGCAACCTACCGGGACTAGCGGGGGGGCATGAGCAGTTCTTC. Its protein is CASSNLPGLAGGHEQFF.

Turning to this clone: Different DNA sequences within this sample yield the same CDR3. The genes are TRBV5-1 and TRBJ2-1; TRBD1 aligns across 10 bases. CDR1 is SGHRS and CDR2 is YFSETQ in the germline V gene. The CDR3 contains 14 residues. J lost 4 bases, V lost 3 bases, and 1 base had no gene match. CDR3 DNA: TGCGCCAGCAGCTCGGGACAGGGGTACAATGAGCAGTTCTTC. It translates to CASSSGQGYNEQFF.

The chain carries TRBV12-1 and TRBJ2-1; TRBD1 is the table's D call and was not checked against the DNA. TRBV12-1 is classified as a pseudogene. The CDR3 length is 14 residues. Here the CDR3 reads CASSYGQGAGEQFF. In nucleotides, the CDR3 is TGTGCCAGCAGTTATGGACAGGGGGCGGGTGAGCAGTTCTTC.

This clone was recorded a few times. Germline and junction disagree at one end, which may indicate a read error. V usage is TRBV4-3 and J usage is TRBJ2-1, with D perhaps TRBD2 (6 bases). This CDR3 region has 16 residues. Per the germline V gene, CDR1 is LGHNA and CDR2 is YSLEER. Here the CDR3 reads CASSQVHGSKYSEQFF. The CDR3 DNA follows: TGCGCCAGCAGCCAAGTCCACGGGAGTAAGTACAGTGAGCAGTTCTTC.

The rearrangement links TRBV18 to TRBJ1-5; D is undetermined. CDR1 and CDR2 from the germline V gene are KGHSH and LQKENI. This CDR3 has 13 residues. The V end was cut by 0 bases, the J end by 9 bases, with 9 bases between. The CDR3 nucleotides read TGTGCCAGCTCACCACCGGCCGCCCGGCCCCAGCATTTT. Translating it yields CASSPPAARPQHF.

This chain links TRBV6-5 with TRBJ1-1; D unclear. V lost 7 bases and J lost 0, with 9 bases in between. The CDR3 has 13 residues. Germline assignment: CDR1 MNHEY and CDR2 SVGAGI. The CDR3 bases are TGTGCCAGCATCTGGCGGGTGAACACTGAAGCTTTCTTT. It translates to CASIWRVNTEAFF.

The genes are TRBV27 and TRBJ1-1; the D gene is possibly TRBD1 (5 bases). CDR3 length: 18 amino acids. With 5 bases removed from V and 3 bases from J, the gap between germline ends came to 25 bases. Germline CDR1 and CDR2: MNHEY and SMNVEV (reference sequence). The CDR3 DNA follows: TGTGCCAGCAGTCCCCCGGTTCAGGGAGGGATGAAGGACACTGAAGCTTTCTTT. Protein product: CASSPPVQGGMKDTEAFF.

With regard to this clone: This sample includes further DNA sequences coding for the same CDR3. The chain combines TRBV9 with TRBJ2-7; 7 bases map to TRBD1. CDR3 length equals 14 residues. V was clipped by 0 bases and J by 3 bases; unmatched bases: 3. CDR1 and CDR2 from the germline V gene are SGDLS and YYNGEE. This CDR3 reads CASSVGTGDYEQYF. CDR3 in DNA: TGTGCCAGCAGCGTAGGAACAGGGGACTACGAGCAGTACTTC.